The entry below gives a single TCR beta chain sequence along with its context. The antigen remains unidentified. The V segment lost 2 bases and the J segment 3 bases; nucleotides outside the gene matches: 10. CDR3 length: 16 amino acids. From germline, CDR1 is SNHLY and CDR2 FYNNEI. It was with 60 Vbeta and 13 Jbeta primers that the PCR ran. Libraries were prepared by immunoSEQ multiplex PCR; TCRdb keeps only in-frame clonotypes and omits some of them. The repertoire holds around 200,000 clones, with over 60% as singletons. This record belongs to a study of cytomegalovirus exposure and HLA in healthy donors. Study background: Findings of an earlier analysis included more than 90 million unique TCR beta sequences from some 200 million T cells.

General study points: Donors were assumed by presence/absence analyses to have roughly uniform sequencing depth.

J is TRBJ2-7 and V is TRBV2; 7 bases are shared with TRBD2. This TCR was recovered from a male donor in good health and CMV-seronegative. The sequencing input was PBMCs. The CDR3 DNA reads TGTGCCAGCAGTGAACTGAGGGAGGGTTCGGGCTACGAGCAGTACTTC. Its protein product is CASSELREGSGYEQYF.